Given below is one T cell receptor beta chain in context. Methods used by the authors: Reference gene primers were amplified, and this amplification served to estimate nucleated cell counts. Produced via immunoSEQ multiplex PCR; TCRdb's table is partial and in-frame only. That table supplies the V and J calls and clone size; D and trimming were determined from the DNA. This sample carries fewer than 20,000 clones, roughly 85% of them seen once, and the ten largest clones take roughly 31%. With 5 bases removed from V and 1 base from J, the gap between germline ends came to 11 bases. Per germline, CDR1 DFQATT and CDR2 SNEGSKA (reference sequence). This CDR3 is built from 13 residues. The data originate from a study of blood T cell repertoires in COVID-19. Study-wide context: PBMCs, B-cell-depleted T cells, or T cells were the source of the cDNA or gDNA that made up the material.

The TCR sequence derives from a human donor with active COVID-19. The donor label of this sample is uncertain. Sequences were obtained from peripheral blood. The J gene is TRBJ2-5, the V gene TRBV20-1; D gene uncertain. CDR3 sequence reads: CSARGRLQETQYF. CDR3 nucleotides: TGCAGTGCTCGTGGGCGGCTCCAAGAGACCCAGTACTTC.